This TCR beta chain was profiled in a study of pediatric ulcerative colitis. The study's findings and limits: Total lymphocyte DNA, not sorted subsets, was the template.

With 2 bases removed from V and 4 bases from J, the gap between germline ends came to 9 bases. The germline CDR1 and CDR2 sequences are SGHNT and YYREEE (reference sequence). The CDR3 loop spans 13 amino acids. Turning to this clone: Its antigen is currently unknown.

Data came from immunoSEQ multiplex PCR; TCRdb stores just in-frame clones and leaves some out. The sample comprises tens of thousands of clones, 75% of which are singletons, and 7.5% to 9% rests with the top ten. One to two pinch biopsies were taken from the rectum during colonoscopy. The clonotype was recovered from a boy younger than 18 with severe ulcerative colitis. The genes are TRBV5-4 and TRBJ1-1; possibly TRBD1 for D (6 bases). Sequencing was done on a sample of gut tissue. For the CDR3, the DNA is TGTGCCAGCAGCTTCGGGGGGGCCACTGAAGCTTTCTTT. Translation gives CASSFGGATEAFF.